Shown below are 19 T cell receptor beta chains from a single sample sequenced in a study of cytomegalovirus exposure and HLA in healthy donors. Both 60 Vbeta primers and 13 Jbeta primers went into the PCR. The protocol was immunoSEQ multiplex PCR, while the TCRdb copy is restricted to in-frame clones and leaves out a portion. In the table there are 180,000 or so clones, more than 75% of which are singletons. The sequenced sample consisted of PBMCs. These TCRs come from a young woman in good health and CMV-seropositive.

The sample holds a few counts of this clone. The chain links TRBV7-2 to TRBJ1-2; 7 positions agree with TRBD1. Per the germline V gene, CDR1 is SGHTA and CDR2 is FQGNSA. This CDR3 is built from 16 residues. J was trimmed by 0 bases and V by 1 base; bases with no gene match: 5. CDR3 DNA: TGTGCCAGCAGCTTAGGCGCGGGACAGTCTAACTATGGCTACACCTTC. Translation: CASSLGAGQSNYGYTF.

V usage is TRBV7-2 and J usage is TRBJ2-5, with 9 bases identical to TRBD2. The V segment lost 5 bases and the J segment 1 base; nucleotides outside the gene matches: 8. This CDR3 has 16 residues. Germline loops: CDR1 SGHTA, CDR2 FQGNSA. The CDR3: CASSRGAGGSQETQYF. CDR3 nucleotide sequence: TGTGCCAGCAGCCGGGGGGCGGGGGGGTCCCAAGAGACCCAGTACTTC. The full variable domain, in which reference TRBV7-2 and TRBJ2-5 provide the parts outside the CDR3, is GAGVSQSPSNKVTEKGKDVELRCDPISGHTALYWYRQSLGQGLEFLIYFQGNSAPDKSGLPSDRFSAERTGGSVSTLTIQRTQQEDSAVYLCASSRGAGGSQETQYFGPGTRLLVL.

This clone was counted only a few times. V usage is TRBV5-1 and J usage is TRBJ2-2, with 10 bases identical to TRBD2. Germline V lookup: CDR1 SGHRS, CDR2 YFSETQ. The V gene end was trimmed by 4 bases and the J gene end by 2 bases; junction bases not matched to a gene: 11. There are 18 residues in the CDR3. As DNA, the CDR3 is TGCGCCAGCAGCCCCTTGGGTAGCGGGGGGCCCAACACCGGGGAGCTGTTTTTT. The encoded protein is CASSPLGSGGPNTGELFF.

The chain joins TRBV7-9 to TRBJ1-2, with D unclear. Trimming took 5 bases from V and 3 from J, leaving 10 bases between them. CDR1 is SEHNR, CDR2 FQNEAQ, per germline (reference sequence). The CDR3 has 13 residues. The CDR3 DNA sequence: TGTGCCAGCAGCACCCCCCCGGACTATGGCTACACCTTC. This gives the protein CASSTPPDYGYTF. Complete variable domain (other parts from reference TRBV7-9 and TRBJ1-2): DTGVSQNPRHKITKRGQNVTFRCDPISEHNRLYWYRQTLGQGPEFLTYFQNEAQLEKSRLLSDRFSAERPKGSFSTLEIQRTEQGDSAMYLCASSTPPDYGYTFGSGTRLTVV.

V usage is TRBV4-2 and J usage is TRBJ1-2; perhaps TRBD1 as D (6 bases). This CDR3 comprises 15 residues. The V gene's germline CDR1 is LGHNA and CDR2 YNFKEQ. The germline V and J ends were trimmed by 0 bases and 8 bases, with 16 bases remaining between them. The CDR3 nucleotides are TGTGCCAGCAGCCAAGATAACAGGGCGGGTAGGGGCTACACCTTC. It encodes CASSQDNRAGRGYTF.

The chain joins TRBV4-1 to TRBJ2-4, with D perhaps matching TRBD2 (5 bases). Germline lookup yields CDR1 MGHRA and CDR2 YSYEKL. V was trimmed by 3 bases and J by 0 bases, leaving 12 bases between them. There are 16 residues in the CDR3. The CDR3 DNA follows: TGCGCCAGCAGCCAGAGGAAGGGAGAAGCCAAAAACATTCAGTACTTC. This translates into CASSQRKGEAKNIQYF.

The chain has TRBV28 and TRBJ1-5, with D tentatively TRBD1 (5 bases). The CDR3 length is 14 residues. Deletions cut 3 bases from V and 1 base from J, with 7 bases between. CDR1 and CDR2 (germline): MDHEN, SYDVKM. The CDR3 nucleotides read TGTGCCAGCAGTTTCCGACAGAGCAATCAGCCCCAGCATTTT. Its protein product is CASSFRQSNQPQHF.

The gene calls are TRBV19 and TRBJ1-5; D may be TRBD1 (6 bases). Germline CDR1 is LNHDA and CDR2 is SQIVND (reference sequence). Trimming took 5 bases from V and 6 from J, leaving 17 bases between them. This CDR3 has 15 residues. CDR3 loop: CASSPGGGRFQPQHF. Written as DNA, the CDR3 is TGTGCCAGTAGTCCCGGGGGGGGCCGGTTTCAGCCCCAGCATTTT. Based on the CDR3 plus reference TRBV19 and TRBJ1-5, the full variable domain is DGGITQSPKYLFRKEGQNVTLSCEQNLNHDAMYWYRQDPGQGLRLIYYSQIVNDFQKGDIAEGYSVSREKKESFPLTVTSAQKNPTAFYLCASSPGGGRFQPQHFGDGTRLSIL.

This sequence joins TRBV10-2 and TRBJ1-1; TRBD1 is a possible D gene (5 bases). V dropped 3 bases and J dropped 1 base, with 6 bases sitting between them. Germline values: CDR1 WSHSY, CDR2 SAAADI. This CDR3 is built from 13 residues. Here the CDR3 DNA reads TGCGCCAGCAGTGAACAGGCGAACACTGAAGCTTTCTTT. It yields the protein CASSEQANTEAFF.

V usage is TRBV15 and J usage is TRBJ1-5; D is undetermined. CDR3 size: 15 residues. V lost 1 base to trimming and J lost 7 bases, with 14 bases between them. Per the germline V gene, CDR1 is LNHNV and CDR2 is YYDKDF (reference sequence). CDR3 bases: TGTGCCACCAGCAGAGTCGTCGAGGGCGGGCAGCCCCAGCATTTT. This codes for CATSRVVEGGQPQHF.

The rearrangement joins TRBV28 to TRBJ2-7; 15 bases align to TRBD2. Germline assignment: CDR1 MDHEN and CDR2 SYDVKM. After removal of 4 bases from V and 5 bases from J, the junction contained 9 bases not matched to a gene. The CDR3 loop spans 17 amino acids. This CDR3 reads CASSYPGLAGGPNEQYF. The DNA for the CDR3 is TGTGCCAGCAGTTACCCAGGACTAGCGGGGGGGCCTAACGAGCAGTACTTC.

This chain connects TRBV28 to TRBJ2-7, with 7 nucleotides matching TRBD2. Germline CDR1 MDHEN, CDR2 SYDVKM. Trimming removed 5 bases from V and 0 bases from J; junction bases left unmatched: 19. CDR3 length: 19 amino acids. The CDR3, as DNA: TGTGCCAGCAGTCCTAAATTGACCCTCAGGGAGGGGCTCTCCTACGAGCAGTACTTC. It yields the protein CASSPKLTLREGLSYEQYF.

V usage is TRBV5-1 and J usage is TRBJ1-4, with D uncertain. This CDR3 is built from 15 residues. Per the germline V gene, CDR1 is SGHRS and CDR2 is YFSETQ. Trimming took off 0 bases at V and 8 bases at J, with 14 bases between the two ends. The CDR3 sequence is CASSLAAVHPEKLFF. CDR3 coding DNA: TGCGCCAGCAGCTTGGCCGCAGTTCATCCCGAAAAACTGTTTTTT.

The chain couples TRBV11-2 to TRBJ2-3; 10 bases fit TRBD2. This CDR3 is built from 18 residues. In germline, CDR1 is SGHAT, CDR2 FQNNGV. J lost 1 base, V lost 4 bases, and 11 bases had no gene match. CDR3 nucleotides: TGTGCCAGCAGCTCCCGTAGCGGGGGGCTCTCTCGCACAGATACGCAGTATTTT. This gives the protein CASSSRSGGLSRTDTQYF. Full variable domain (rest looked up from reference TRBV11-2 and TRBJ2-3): EAGVAQSPRYKIIEKRQSVAFWCNPISGHATLYWYQQILGQGPKLLIQFQNNGVVDDSQLPKDRFSAERLKGVDSTLKIQPAKLEDSAVYLCASSSRSGGLSRTDTQYFGPGTRLTVL.

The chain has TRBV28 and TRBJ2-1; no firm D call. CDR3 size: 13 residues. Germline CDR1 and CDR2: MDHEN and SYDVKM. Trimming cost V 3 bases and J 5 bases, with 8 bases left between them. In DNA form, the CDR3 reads TGTGCCAGCAGTTTCTCACTAAACAATGAGCAGTTCTTC. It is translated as CASSFSLNNEQFF. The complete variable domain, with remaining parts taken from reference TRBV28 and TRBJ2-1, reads DVKVTQSSRYLVKRTGEKVFLECVQDMDHENMFWYRQDPGLGLRLIYFSYDVKMKEKGDIPEGYSVSREKKERFSLILESASTNQTSMYLCASSFSLNNEQFFGPGTRLTVL.

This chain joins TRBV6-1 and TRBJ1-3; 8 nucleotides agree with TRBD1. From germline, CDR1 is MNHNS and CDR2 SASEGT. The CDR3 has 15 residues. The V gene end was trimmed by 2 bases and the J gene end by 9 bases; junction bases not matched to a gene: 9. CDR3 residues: CASSERLQGTGTIYF. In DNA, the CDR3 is TGTGCCAGCAGTGAAAGACTGCAGGGGACAGGCACCATATATTTT.

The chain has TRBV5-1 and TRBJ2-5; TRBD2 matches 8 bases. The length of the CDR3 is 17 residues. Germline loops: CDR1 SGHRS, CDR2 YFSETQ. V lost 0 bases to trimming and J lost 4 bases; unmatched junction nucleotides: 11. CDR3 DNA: TGCGCCAGCAGCTTGGGTATATTGCGGGGGGAACCAGAGACCCAGTACTTC. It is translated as CASSLGILRGEPETQYF.

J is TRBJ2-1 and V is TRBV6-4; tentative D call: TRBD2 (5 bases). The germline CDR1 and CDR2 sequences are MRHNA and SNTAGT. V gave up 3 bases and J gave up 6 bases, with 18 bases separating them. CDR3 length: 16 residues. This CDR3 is CASSERRGRMRNEQFF. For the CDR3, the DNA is TGTGCCAGCAGTGAAAGGAGAGGGCGAATGCGCAATGAGCAGTTCTTC.

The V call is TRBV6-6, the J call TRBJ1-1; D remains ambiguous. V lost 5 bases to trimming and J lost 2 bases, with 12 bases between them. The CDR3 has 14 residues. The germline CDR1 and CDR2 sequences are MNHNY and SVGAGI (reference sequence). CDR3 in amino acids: CASSPLGVNTEAFF. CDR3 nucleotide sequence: TGTGCCAGCAGTCCCCTCGGGGTTAACACTGAAGCTTTCTTT.